This TCR beta chain was identified during a study of blood T cell repertoires in COVID-19. As originally analysed: Quantification of nucleated cells was approximated via reference gene primer amplification. The table came from immunoSEQ multiplex PCR; TCRdb's copy has only in-frame clones and leaves some out. V and J calls and clone size are as listed in that table; D and trimming were resolved from the DNA. Among 200,000 to 300,000 clones, approximately 91% were seen once, and the ten largest hold approximately 2.6%. Trimming cost V 6 bases and J 4 bases, with 16 bases left between them. The V gene's germline CDR1 is LGHDT and CDR2 YNNKEL (reference sequence). This CDR3 has 14 amino acids. While infection was still active, Seattle patients were enrolled and then followed longitudinally.

Sequencing used peripheral blood. The rearrangement links TRBV3-1 (or the pseudogene TRBV3-2) to TRBJ2-7; D is possibly TRBD1 (7 bases). This clonotype was sampled from a person aged 18 to 35 with COVID-19, enrolled during active disease. The CDR3 reads CASSQSAGGYEQYF. The CDR3 DNA is TGTGCCAGCAGTCAATCAGCAGGGGGGTACGAGCAGTACTTC.